The 16 T cell receptor beta chains presented below share a single source sample, sequenced in a study of CD8 T cells in ankylosing spondylitis. General study points: A TCR beta motif made of fewer than 10 highly homologous variants seemed typical of ankylosing spondylitis blood.

TCRdb analysed the 5' RACE reads with MiXCR anew, one entry per CDR3 protein. The sample yields about 220,000 distinct CDR3 sequences, 5.5% to 7.5% seen once. What these receptors recognize is not known. The sample was blood, either unsorted or a sorted T cell fraction (not recorded which). The receptors derive from a male donor with ankylosing spondylitis.

This clonotype has more than one count but fewer than ten. V gene TRBV9 combines with J gene TRBJ2-6; TRBD1 is a possible D gene (5 bases). V was cut by 0 bases and J by 11 bases, with 21 bases left in between. The CDR3 spans 17 residues. Germline V gene sequence: CDR1 SGDLS, CDR2 YYNGEE. The CDR3 spells CASSVDAAARARDVLTF. CDR3 sequence (DNA): TGTGCCAGCAGCGTAGATGCGGCGGCCAGGGCAAGGGACGTCCTGACTTTC.

This clonotype occurred many times. V usage is TRBV6-1 and J usage is TRBJ1-2; TRBD1 might be the D (5 bases). The CDR3 runs to 15 residues. V shed 6 bases and J shed 3 bases, with 17 bases lying between them. CDR1 is MNHNS, CDR2 SASEGT, per germline. For the CDR3, the DNA is TGTGCCAGCAGCCCGCGGGGCAGAGCCTACTATGGCTACACCTTC. Amino acids: CASSPRGRAYYGYTF.

At least ten counts were recorded for this clonotype. V gene TRBV5-1 combines with J gene TRBJ1-1; possibly TRBD1 for D (5 bases). The germline V gene encodes CDR1 SGHRS and CDR2 YFSETQ. The V gene lost 5 bases and the J gene lost 4 bases, with 12 bases spanning the gap. The CDR3 runs 13 residues. CDR3 nucleotides: TGCGCCAGCAGGGGGGGAGTTGGCACTGAAGCTTTCTTT. As protein: CASRGGVGTEAFF.

This clonotype came up a few times. This rearrangement joins TRBV11-2 to TRBJ1-2; unclear D gene. Germline V gene lookup returns CDR1 SGHAT and CDR2 FQNNGV. Between the trimmed V and J ends, which lost 3 bases and 0 bases, there was a span of 17 bases. The CDR3 sequence is 17 residues long. The DNA for the CDR3 is TGTGCCAGCAGCTTCGTCCAAGCAGGTTTAGCTAACTATGGCTACACCTTC. Its protein product is CASSFVQAGLANYGYTF.

In this sample, this clonotype turned up many times. The chain carries TRBV3-1 and TRBJ1-2; D unclear. Looked up from germline, CDR1 is LGHDT and CDR2 is YNNKEL (reference sequence). The CDR3 has 14 residues. V was clipped by 0 bases and J by 3 bases, with 8 bases between them. The CDR3 is CASSQEWGDYGYTF. Written as DNA, the CDR3 is TGTGCCAGCAGCCAAGAGTGGGGAGACTATGGCTACACCTTC.

This clonotype has more than one count but fewer than ten. V is TRBV5-1 and J is TRBJ1-6, with D unresolved. Trimming removed 2 bases from V and 4 bases from J, with 7 bases in between. This CDR3 region has 14 residues. The V gene's germline CDR1 is SGHRS and CDR2 YFSETQ. CDR3: CASSLNGYNSPLHF. The CDR3 DNA is TGCGCCAGCAGCTTAAACGGTTATAATTCACCCCTCCACTTT.

V is TRBV18 and J is TRBJ1-4; D is unresolved. This CDR3 spans 15 amino acids. CDR1 is KGHSH, CDR2 LQKENI, per germline. Trimming took off 6 bases at V and 0 bases at J, with 11 bases between the two ends. The CDR3 DNA reads as TGTGCCAGCTCCCCCAGATACGCAACTAATGAAAAACTGTTTTTT. Translating gives CASSPRYATNEKLFF.

This clonotype was counted many times. The chain carries TRBV3-1 and TRBJ2-2, with 9 bases aligning to TRBD2. Germline V gives CDR1 LGHDT, CDR2 YNNKEL (reference sequence). The CDR3 extends over 15 amino acids. J lost 3 bases, V lost 3 bases, and 2 bases had no gene match. For the CDR3, the DNA is TGTGCCAGCAGCCAGGCGGGAGGGTACACCGGGGAGCTGTTTTTT. It codes for CASSQAGGYTGELFF.

This clonotype was detected many times. This chain links TRBV7-8 with TRBJ2-2, with D perhaps matching TRBD1 (6 bases). From germline, CDR1 is SGHVS and CDR2 FQNEAQ. CDR3 length: 15 amino acids. Trimming took off 5 bases at V and 2 bases at J, with 12 bases between the two ends. Here the CDR3 reads CASSLWDTNTGELFF. The DNA for the CDR3 is TGTGCCAGCAGCCTGTGGGACACCAACACCGGGGAGCTGTTTTTT.

The genes are TRBV15 and TRBJ1-5; no clear D. Germline-derived CDR1 and CDR2 are LNHNV and YYDKDF (reference sequence). CDR3 size: 13 residues. V was clipped by 4 bases and J by 2 bases, with 6 bases between them. The chain's CDR3 is CATSTVGNQPQHF. The CDR3 DNA reads TGTGCCACCAGCACAGTGGGCAATCAGCCCCAGCATTTT.

This clonotype occurred many times. V and J are TRBV12-3 or TRBV12-4 and TRBJ1-1; D is unclear. The V end lost 2 bases, the J end lost 3 bases, and 7 bases lay between the germline ends. The CDR3 sequence is 13 residues long. CDR3 residues: CASSLYIYTEAFF. The DNA of the CDR3 is TGTGCCAGCAGTTTATACATCTACACTGAAGCTTTCTTT.

J is TRBJ2-1 and V is TRBV19, with TRBD2 identical over 9 bases. The junction had 7 bases not matched to a gene; V was cut back by 3 bases and J by 1 base. Germline loops: CDR1 LNHDA, CDR2 SQIVND (reference sequence). This CDR3 is built from 17 residues. CDR3 amino acids: CASSIGGTSRSYNEQFF. In nucleotides, the CDR3 is TGTGCCAGTAGTATCGGAGGGACTAGCAGATCCTACAATGAGCAGTTCTTC.

V usage is TRBV6-1 and J usage is TRBJ2-1; 7 bases fit TRBD2. Germline values: CDR1 MNHNS, CDR2 SASEGT. CDR3 length: 16 amino acids. V gave up 6 bases and J gave up 3 bases; unmatched junction bases: 11. CDR3 sequence (DNA): TGTGCCAGCAGCTCTTCGGCGGGAGAGATCTACAATGAGCAGTTCTTC. Residues: CASSSSAGEIYNEQFF.

This clonotype was counted at least ten times. The rearrangement links TRBV6-1 to TRBJ1-6; 10 positions agree with TRBD1. This CDR3 has 15 amino acids. CDR1 is MNHNS and CDR2 is SASEGT in the germline V gene. The trim removed 6 bases at V and 7 bases at J, leaving 6 bases unmatched. CDR3 in amino acids: CASSPGTGENSPLHF. The CDR3 nucleotides are TGTGCCAGCAGCCCTGGGACAGGGGAAAATTCACCCCTCCACTTT.

This clonotype was counted many times. This sequence joins TRBV3-1 and TRBJ1-3; D call uncertain. This CDR3 is 15 amino acids long. V was pared by 0 bases and J by 0 bases, with 6 bases between. Germline lookup yields CDR1 LGHDT and CDR2 YNNKEL (reference sequence). CDR3 loop: CASSQDYSSGNTIYF. In DNA, the CDR3 is TGTGCCAGCAGCCAAGATTACAGCTCTGGAAACACCATATATTTT.

This clonotype was counted ten times or more. V is TRBV5-1 and J is TRBJ1-1; tentative D call: TRBD1 (6 bases). V was pared by 5 bases and J by 0 bases, with 17 bases between. Germline loops: CDR1 SGHRS, CDR2 YFSETQ. This CDR3 spans 16 amino acids. CDR3 protein: CASSFRSGQMNTEAFF. The CDR3 region has the DNA TGCGCCAGCAGTTTCCGTTCCGGACAGATGAACACTGAAGCTTTCTTT.